Below are 9 T cell receptor beta chains sequenced from a single sample in a study of T cell repertoires in cytomegalovirus infection. TCRdb fed the reads into MiXCR, producing one record per CDR3 protein. Of roughly 150,000 distinct CDR3 sequences in the sample, approximately 30% are singletons; the top ten hold roughly half. What these receptors recognize is not known. The source was CD8+ T cells from cultured PBMCs, collected from culture after CMV antigen stimulation. These receptors were collected from a human donor in good health (CMV status not recorded). Some clones in this sample may be carry-over from other donors' samples.

In this sample, this clonotype turned up a few times. The genes are TRBV19 and TRBJ1-4; D ambiguous. The CDR3 is made up of 16 amino acids. V lost 4 bases to trimming and J lost 3 bases, with 15 bases between them. Germline CDR1 LNHDA, CDR2 SQIVND (reference sequence). CDR3 sequence reads: CASSRFFQTPNEKLFF. Here the CDR3 DNA reads TGTGCCAGTAGTAGATTTTTTCAAACCCCTAATGAAAAACTGTTTTTT.

This clonotype was observed at least ten times. CDR3 sequence reads: CASSRTASSSGNTIYF. The CDR3 DNA sequence: TGTGCCAGCAGTAGGACAGCGTCTTCCTCTGGAAACACCATATATTTT. The chain is built from TRBV6-1 and TRBJ1-3; a possible D gene is TRBD1 (6 bases). CDR3 length equals 16 residues. The V end was cut by 5 bases, the J end by 0 bases, with 14 bases between. In germline, CDR1 is MNHNS, CDR2 SASEGT.

Only a few counts were recorded for this clonotype. The chain couples TRBV27 to TRBJ1-1; D is undetermined. This CDR3 spans 13 amino acids. Germline CDR1 MNHEY, CDR2 SMNVEV (reference sequence). V was clipped by 8 bases and J by 2 bases, with 12 bases between them. CDR3 protein: CASGLMDNTEAFF. The CDR3 DNA follows: TGTGCCAGCGGACTAATGGATAACACTGAAGCTTTCTTT.

The V gene is TRBV20-1, the J gene TRBJ1-1; tentative D call: TRBD1 (5 bases). The length of the CDR3 is 13 residues. Germline CDR1 DFQATT, CDR2 SNEGSKA (reference sequence). V shed 1 base and J shed 9 bases, with 15 bases lying between them. The DNA for the CDR3 is TGCAGTGCTAGAGTCCCAGGGAGGTTAAAAGCTTTCTTT. It codes for CSARVPGRLKAFF.

The rearrangement uses TRBV7-6 and TRBJ1-2; 8 bases agree with TRBD1. The V gene's germline CDR1 is SGHVS and CDR2 FNYEAQ. This CDR3 comprises 15 residues. V was pared by 4 bases and J by 2 bases, with 6 bases of the junction left unmatched. CDR3 sequence: CASSSTTGDNYGYTF. The CDR3 bases are TGTGCCAGCAGCTCCACGACAGGGGACAACTATGGCTACACCTTC.

The chain has TRBV5-1 and TRBJ1-1; tentative D call: TRBD1 (5 bases). The V gene lost 4 bases and the J gene lost 6 bases, with 13 bases spanning the gap. This CDR3 is 13 amino acids long. Germline V CDR1 and CDR2: SGHRS, YFSETQ. DNA of the CDR3: TGCGCCAGCAGCCCTGACAGTATTCCTGAAGCTTTCTTT. Translating it yields CASSPDSIPEAFF.

This clonotype was recorded at least ten times. This chain connects TRBV19 to TRBJ2-7, with 9 bases that match TRBD1. Looked up from germline, CDR1 is LNHDA and CDR2 is SQIVND (reference sequence). With V trimmed by 2 bases and J by 5 bases, 10 bases remained unmatched. This CDR3 has 16 amino acids. In DNA form, the CDR3 reads TGTGCCAGTAGTATAATTCCGGGACAGGGCCGGGACGAGCAGTACTTC. Its protein product is CASSIIPGQGRDEQYF.

The V and J genes are TRBV19 and TRBJ1-5, with D uncertain. The V gene's germline CDR1 is LNHDA and CDR2 SQIVND (reference sequence). The ends were cut back, 3 bases at V and 6 bases at J, with 9 bases in the middle. There are 13 residues in the CDR3. CDR3 bases: TGTGCCAGTAGTATCGATTTCGGTCAGCCCCAGCATTTT. It specifies CASSIDFGQPQHF.

This clonotype turned up a few times. This chain links TRBV19 with TRBJ1-5; the match to TRBD1 covers 8 bases. In germline, CDR1 is LNHDA, CDR2 SQIVND (reference sequence). The CDR3 is made up of 17 amino acids. V was pared by 7 bases and J by 3 bases, with 14 bases of the junction left unmatched. CDR3 residues: CASMGGQGSSPNQPQHF. The DNA for the CDR3 is TGTGCCAGTATGGGAGGACAGGGTAGTTCCCCCAATCAGCCCCAGCATTTT. Based on the CDR3 plus reference TRBV19 and TRBJ1-5, the full variable domain is DGGITQSPKYLFRKEGQNVTLSCEQNLNHDAMYWYRQDPGQGLRLIYYSQIVNDFQKGDIAEGYSVSREKKESFPLTVTSAQKNPTAFYLCASMGGQGSSPNQPQHFGDGTRLSIL.